The 18 T cell receptor beta chains in this list originate from one sample, sequenced in a study of T-cell memory formation after mild COVID-19. TCRdb itself ran the 5' RACE reads through MiXCR, one entry per CDR3 protein. The data contain around 300,000 distinct CDR3 sequences, roughly 13% of them singletons. Sequenced: PBMCs or a T cell subset sorted from them (not recorded which). The receptors here all came from a young man who had mild COVID-19 (a few samples of this study predate the infection). Cell type and time point are not known.

This clonotype showed up just a few times. V usage is TRBV29-1 and J usage is TRBJ2-1; no reliable D call. The V gene lost 7 bases and the J gene lost 12 bases, with 13 bases spanning the gap. Germline V gene data show CDR1 as SQVTM and CDR2 as ANQGSEA. The CDR3 loop spans 10 amino acids. The CDR3, as DNA: TGCAGCGCGTCGTCGGCCGGGCAGTTCTTC. This sequence encodes CSASSAGQFF.

This clonotype was recorded a few times. The CDR3 coding sequence is TGTGCCAGCCAAATTAGCGGGGGAAGAACCTACGAGCAGTACTTC. Its translation is CASQISGGRTYEQYF. V usage is TRBV27 and J usage is TRBJ2-7; 9 nucleotides match TRBD2. Germline V gene sequence: CDR1 MNHEY, CDR2 SMNVEV (reference sequence). The CDR3 has 15 residues. Trimming cost V 8 bases and J 2 bases; bases outside gene matches: 10.

The gene calls are TRBV5-1 and TRBJ1-1; D not certain. Germline lookup yields CDR1 SGHRS and CDR2 YFSETQ. CDR3 length equals 14 residues. The V gene lost 0 bases and the J gene lost 2 bases, with 8 bases spanning the gap. The CDR3 DNA follows: TGCGCCAGCAGCTTGGGTTGGAGCAACACTGAAGCTTTCTTT. Its translation: CASSLGWSNTEAFF.

The J gene is TRBJ1-2, the V gene TRBV4-2; weak D call: TRBD1 (6 bases). The CDR3 sequence is 15 residues long. Trimming pared 0 bases from V and 4 bases from J, leaving 12 bases between. Germline CDR1 LGHNA, CDR2 YNFKEQ. The CDR3 coding sequence is TGTGCCAGCAGCCAAGATCAAGGACAGCCCTATGGCTACACCTTC. Residues: CASSQDQGQPYGYTF.

The V call is TRBV6-5, the J call TRBJ2-2; D is perhaps TRBD2 (5 bases). The CDR3 is 16 residues long. From germline, CDR1 is MNHEY and CDR2 SVGAGI. Between the trimmed V and J ends, which lost 10 bases and 4 bases, there was a span of 22 bases. CDR3 in DNA: TGTGCCACTAAAAGACCGTTACGAGGGAGCACCGGGGAGCTGTTTTTT. Residues: CATKRPLRGSTGELFF.

V is TRBV15 and J is TRBJ1-1; a possible D gene is TRBD1 (6 bases). V lost 1 base to trimming and J lost 5 bases, with 14 bases between them. CDR1 is LNHNV, CDR2 YYDKDF, per germline (reference sequence). The CDR3 has 15 residues. The CDR3 protein is CATSRVGGAGTEAFF. In nucleotides, the CDR3 is TGTGCCACCAGCAGAGTGGGGGGGGCCGGGACTGAAGCTTTCTTT.

This clonotype was recorded a few times. The CDR3 region has the DNA TGTGCCAGCAGCTTATCGTGGGGGAAGGGAGCTAATGAAAAACTGTTTTTT. This codes for CASSLSWGKGANEKLFF. The chain employs TRBV7-9 and TRBJ1-4, with TRBD1 as a possible D gene (5 bases). The CDR3 runs 17 residues. Per germline, CDR1 SEHNR and CDR2 FQNEAQ (reference sequence). Trimming cost V 2 bases and J 3 bases, with 16 bases left between them.

The table lists this clonotype with many counts. The chain uses TRBV2 and TRBJ2-3; D may be TRBD2 (5 bases). This CDR3 region has 19 residues. CDR1 is SNHLY, CDR2 FYNNEI, per germline. V was clipped by 2 bases and J by 0 bases, with 21 bases between them. The CDR3 loop is CASSERAGISTPSTDTQYF. CDR3 DNA sequence: TGTGCCAGCAGTGAACGGGCCGGGATCTCAACCCCTAGCACAGATACGCAGTATTTT.

The J gene is TRBJ2-1, the V gene TRBV5-3; no clear D gene. TRBV5-3 falls under the ORF class, with uncertain function. The CDR3 contains 12 residues. V was cut by 1 base and J by 8 bases, with 7 bases left in between. CDR3 loop: CARSLWYDEQFF. The DNA of the CDR3 is TGTGCCAGAAGCTTGTGGTACGATGAGCAGTTCTTC.

The gene calls are TRBV4-2 and TRBJ1-5; D is possibly TRBD1 (5 bases). In germline, CDR1 is LGHNA, CDR2 YNFKEQ. Deletions cut 0 bases from V and 4 bases from J, with 10 bases between. This CDR3 is built from 15 residues. The DNA for the CDR3 is TGTGCCAGCAGCCAAGATGAGGCAGGGAATCAGCCCCAGCATTTT. This codes for CASSQDEAGNQPQHF.

This clonotype was observed a handful of times. The rearrangement uses TRBV20-1 and TRBJ2-1; no clear D gene. Germline V gene data show CDR1 as DFQATT and CDR2 as SNEGSKA (reference sequence). CDR3 length: 14 residues. The germline V and J ends were trimmed by 4 bases and 0 bases, with 10 bases remaining between them. The CDR3 here is CSATPRTSYNEQFF. Written as DNA, the CDR3 is TGCAGTGCTACCCCAAGAACCTCCTACAATGAGCAGTTCTTC.

This clonotype was detected a few times. This chain uses TRBV4-2 with TRBJ2-1; 9 bases are shared with TRBD2. With 0 bases clipped from V and 9 bases from J, the junction kept 15 bases outside the gene matches. Looked up from germline, CDR1 is LGHNA and CDR2 is YNFKEQ. The CDR3 is 18 amino acids. In DNA, the CDR3 is TGTGCCAGCAGCCAAGAGGAGGGCGTGCTAGCGGGGCGGGGTGAGCAGTTCTTC. Its translation is CASSQEEGVLAGRGEQFF.

The chain is built from TRBV6-2 or TRBV6-3 and TRBJ2-7, with 7 bases matching TRBD1. V lost 6 bases, J lost 4 bases, and 9 bases stayed unmatched. The CDR3 is 14 amino acids. Per the germline V gene, CDR1 is MNHEY and CDR2 is SVGEGT. The CDR3 DNA follows: TGTGCCAGCAGCCCCAGGGGGTTCCAATACGAGCAGTACTTC. This codes for CASSPRGFQYEQYF.

This clonotype was seen repeatedly, ten times or more. The rearrangement uses TRBV12-3 or TRBV12-4 and TRBJ1-2; TRBD1 agrees at 8 bases. V was clipped by 5 bases and J by 7 bases; unmatched bases: 6. This CDR3 region has 13 residues. The CDR3 region has the DNA TGTGCCAGCAGTCCAGACGGACAGGGTGGCTACACCTTC. Its protein product is CASSPDGQGGYTF.

The rearrangement links TRBV4-3 to TRBJ2-3, with no clear D. Germline CDR1 LGHNA, CDR2 YSLEER. The CDR3 runs to 13 residues. The V end lost 4 bases, the J end lost 6 bases, and 11 bases lay between the germline ends. CDR3 coding DNA: TGCGCCAGCAGCCCCCGGGCGCGGGATACGCAGTATTTT. As protein: CASSPRARDTQYF.

In its sample, this clonotype was seen a few times. V usage is TRBV2 and J usage is TRBJ2-7; D is undetermined. This CDR3 is 14 amino acids long. V was cut by 6 bases and J by 3 bases, with 15 bases left in between. Germline V gene lookup returns CDR1 SNHLY and CDR2 FYNNEI. CDR3 bases: TGTGCCAGCAGCGAGAAAGGTGGCAGCTACGAGCAGTACTTC. Encoded protein: CASSEKGGSYEQYF.

The chain has TRBV10-3 and TRBJ1-6; no clear D. This CDR3 comprises 16 residues. CDR1 and CDR2 from the germline V gene are ENHRY and SYGVKD. Trimming pared 10 bases from V and 4 bases from J, leaving 20 bases between. Here the CDR3 DNA reads TGTGCCACCGGGGAGAGGGAAGGAGCTTATAATTCACCCCTCCACTTT. The encoded protein is CATGEREGAYNSPLHF.

This clonotype was counted only a few times. The CDR3 DNA follows: TGTGCCACCAGTGACCCATCGGACGGGGCCGGGGAGCTGTTTTTT. It encodes CATSDPSDGAGELFF. The chain has TRBV24-1 and TRBJ2-2; D perhaps matches TRBD2 (5 bases). V lost 4 bases, J lost 6 bases, and 14 bases lay in between. Germline values: CDR1 KGHDR, CDR2 SFDVKD. The CDR3 length is 15 residues.